Described below is a single T cell receptor beta chain sequence and its context. This clone was detected only once. Its antigen is still unknown. No base quality information exists; no much larger clone differs at one position. The data are from a study of blood T cell repertoires in COVID-19 (dated by TCRdb to about 2020). Turning to the overall study: Collaborator samples came from the United States, Italy and Spain and covered acute and convalescent phases of COVID-19. The dataset comprised deeply sampled blood TCRbeta repertoires from subjects exposed to, actively infected with, or recovered from COVID-19. The material from the prospective study consisted of cDNA or gDNA derived from T cells, B-cell-depleted T cells, or PBMCs. Samples came from the ongoing ImmuneRACE study (first 160 participants) plus 1,254 subjects from 6 global collaborators. HLA class I and class II types, where available, came from metadata supplied by the sample provider rather than from assay-based typing. The repertoires were made available in a free public database intended to serve as a resource for research on the immune response to SARS-CoV-2. Nearly every sample came with metadata listing a de-identified subject ID, COVID-19 status, age in years and sex. Broad study findings and their caveats: The quantity of clinical and demographic metadata differed by source and by participant and was supplied without curation.

Compared with germline, V lacks 8 bases and J lacks 4 bases; bases without a gene match: 3. CDR1 and CDR2, looked up from the germline V gene, are SGHTA and FQGTGA. Spanning cysteine to phenylalanine, the CDR3 consists of 14 amino acids. The only DNA kept is the CDR3, 42 bases in frame from the first base. The immunoSEQ Assay, a bias-controlled multiplex PCR, was used to amplify TCRbeta CDR3 regions from genomic DNA. As for how the authors treated the data: Nucleated cell counts per sample were estimated from amplification of reference gene primers within the assay. To quantify the absolute abundance of each unique TCRbeta CDR3 rearrangement, sequence reads were collapsed and filtered. For each sample, productive Simpson clonality was calculated by taking the square root of Simpson's diversity index across productive rearrangements. TCRdb's version of the immuneACCESS table is confined to in-frame rearrangements and falls short of the full clone set. An unresolved V gene accounts for under half of the shortfall where checked; the remainder is of unknown origin. D and trimming were read from the DNA, whereas the V and J calls and clone size are those reported in that table. The sample table holds roughly 200,000 clones, of which around nine tenths were seen once. The ten largest clones take up 3% of the sample.

The collaborating institutions used their own protocols to collect whole blood in K2EDTA tubes. For TCRbeta analysis, collaborators shipped samples in one of three forms: frozen whole blood, isolated PBMCs, or DNA extracted from either of those sample types. Sequences were obtained from peripheral blood. This receptor was identified in a man between 60 and 70 years old with acute or convalescent COVID-19. The rearrangement combines TRBV7-3 with TRBJ2-2; TRBD1 lines up with 11 middle nucleotides. The nucleotides are TGTGCCAGCGGACAGGGGGCGGCCACCGGGGAGCTGTTTTTT. This codes for CASGQGAATGELFF.